Listed below are T cell receptor beta chains from one sample, sequenced in a study of CD8 T cells in Susac syndrome. TCRdb re-called the immunoSEQ multiplex PCR reads through MiXCR, storing one row per CDR3 protein. This table holds around 130,000 distinct CDR3 sequences, less than 95% found once. The sequenced material came from CD4+ T cells from PBMCs. All receptors come from a human donor with multiple sclerosis. Both conserved end residues are part of each CDR3. Each record gives: clone size, V gene, J gene, D gene, CDR3 DNA, CDR3 protein. D genes are given only for firm matches. A row's size may be missing; if present it is once, few, many or a size class.

-	TRBV5-1	TRBJ2-6	TRBD1	TGCGCCAGCAGCCCGACAGGGGGCGACTCTGGGGCCAACGTCCTGACTTTC	CASSPTGGDSGANVLTF
-	TRBV6-2/TRBV6-3	TRBJ2-1	-	TGTGCCAGCAGCCCCTCGGGAGATTTCTACAATGAGCAGTTCTTC	CASSPSGDFYNEQFF
-	TRBV10-3	TRBJ2-3	-	TGTGCCATCAGTGTTAGCGGTAGCACAGATACGCAGTATTTT	CAISVSGSTDTQYF
-	TRBV25-1	TRBJ1-3	TRBD1	TGTGCCAGCAGTGAAGGACAGGCCCTACCCTCTGGAAACACCATATATTTT	CASSEGQALPSGNTIYF
-	TRBV19	TRBJ1-5	-	TGTGCCAGTAGTATGGGTGGCGTCTATAGCAATCAGCCCCAGCATTTT	CASSMGGVYSNQPQHF
-	TRBV5-1	TRBJ1-1	-	TGCGCCAGCAGCGATGAACCCGGACGCGGGCAGTCTGAAGCTTTCTTT	CASSDEPGRGQSEAFF
-	TRBV7-2	TRBJ2-2	-	TGTGCCAGCAGGATTGGGACGGCGAGGTTAAGGCCCGGGGAGCTGTTTTTT	CASRIGTARLRPGELFF
-	TRBV20-1	TRBJ2-4	-	TGCAGTGCTTCACAGGGTACCAAAAACATTCAGTACTTC	CSASQGTKNIQYF
-	TRBV7-9	TRBJ1-2	TRBD1	TGTGCCAGCAGCGCCGAGTGGACAGGGAATGGCTACACCTTC	CASSAEWTGNGYTF
-	TRBV20-1	TRBJ2-5	TRBD2	TGCAGCGGAGCGGGAGCGGCAGAGACCCAGTACTTC	CSGAGAAETQYF
once	TRBV20-1	TRBJ2-5	TRBD1	TGCAGTGCTAGAGAGGGGACAGCTTTGGAGACCCAGTACTTC	CSAREGTALETQYF
-	TRBV6-5	TRBJ2-2	TRBD1	TGTGCCAGCGGTGGGACAGGGGACACCGGGGAGCTGTTTTTT	CASGGTGDTGELFF
-	TRBV5-1	TRBJ2-2	-	TGCGCCAGCAGCCGCGAGGGGACCGGGGAGCTGTTTTTT	CASSREGTGELFF
-	TRBV27	TRBJ2-7	-	TGTGCCAGCAGTCGCCAGACACTCTCCTACGAGCAGTACTTC	CASSRQTLSYEQYF
once	TRBV7-8	TRBJ1-6	TRBD1	TGTGCCAGCAGCCTAAGACAGGGGGAAGATTCACCCCTCCACTTT	CASSLRQGEDSPLHF
once	TRBV24-1	TRBJ2-1	TRBD2	TGTGCCACCAGTGTCGGGGGAGGGCCATACAATGAGCAGTTCTTC	CATSVGGGPYNEQFF
-	TRBV10-3	TRBJ2-2	TRBD2	TGTGCCACGCGGGGGGCAAGGGACACCGGGGAGCTGTTTTTT	CATRGARDTGELFF
once	TRBV5-4	TRBJ1-1	-	TGTGCCAGCAGCATGGACAGCATGAACACTGAAGCTTTCTTT	CASSMDSMNTEAFF
-	TRBV3-1	TRBJ2-7	TRBD1	TGTGCCAGCAGCCAGGGACAGCAGAGCTCCTACGAGCAGTACTTC	CASSQGQQSSYEQYF
-	TRBV7-3	TRBJ2-6	-	TGTGCCAGCGGGTACAGGGTTCTCTCTGGGGCCAACGTCCTGACTTTC	CASGYRVLSGANVLTF
-	TRBV7-6	TRBJ1-6	TRBD1	TGTGCCAGCAGTCGGACAGGGGGCGATTCACCCCTCCACTTT	CASSRTGGDSPLHF
-	TRBV5-1	TRBJ1-5	-	TGCGCCAGCAGCTTGAGGGGGGCTAGCAATCAGCCCCAGCATTTT	CASSLRGASNQPQHF
-	TRBV29-1	TRBJ2-2	-	TGCAGCGTGGCCCTCGGCGGGTACACCGGGGAGCTGTTTTTT	CSVALGGYTGELFF
-	TRBV12-3/TRBV12-4	TRBJ1-2	TRBD1	TGTGCCAGCAGTTGGTCCCGGGACAGGGGGCGGGGGTATGGCTACACCTTC	CASSWSRDRGRGYGYTF
-	TRBV19	TRBJ2-3	-	TGTGCCAGTGGGGAGTCGCTTGGGGGAACAGATACGCAGTATTTT	CASGESLGGTDTQYF
-	TRBV7-9	TRBJ1-6	-	TGTGCCAGCAGCTTACCAGGGGTAATGGGATCACCCCTCCACTTT	CASSLPGVMGSPLHF
-	TRBV6-5	TRBJ2-5	TRBD2	TGTGCCAGCAGTTCGAACCCCCCGACTAGCGGGGGTCGAGAGACCCAGTACTTC	CASSSNPPTSGGRETQYF
-	TRBV4-1	TRBJ2-1	-	TGCGCCAGCAGCCAGAGCTTCCGGGACCACGCCTACAATGAGCAGTTCTTC	CASSQSFRDHAYNEQFF
-	TRBV20-1	TRBJ2-5	TRBD1	TGCAGTGCTAGCGGCAGGGGGAATCAAGAGACCCAGTACTTC	CSASGRGNQETQYF
once	TRBV6-6	TRBJ1-5	-	TGTGCCAGCAGCTCCGGGCGCCCGGCAATGGGACAGCCCCAGCATTTT	CASSSGRPAMGQPQHF
-	TRBV5-1	TRBJ2-5	-	TGCGCCAGCAGCACCGGGACACCAAAAGAGACCCAGTACTTC	CASSTGTPKETQYF
-	TRBV30	TRBJ2-5	TRBD1	TGTGCCTGGAGTGCGGGACAGGGGGAGACCCAGTACTTC	CAWSAGQGETQYF
-	TRBV6-1	TRBJ2-3	-	TGTGCCAGCAGTCGAGGTGGGGATACGCAGTATTTT	CASSRGGDTQYF
-	TRBV5-1	TRBJ2-3	TRBD2	TGCGCCAGCAGCTTACTAGCGGGGGGCACAGATACGCAGTATTTT	CASSLLAGGTDTQYF
-	TRBV5-6	TRBJ2-1	-	TGTGCCAGCAGCTTGGTTGTCGGGGTACAGTTCTTC	CASSLVVGVQFF
-	TRBV23-1	TRBJ2-1	TRBD2	TGCGCCAGCCAACTCCCGAGGAAGGGAGCACCGAGACTAGCGGCCAATGAGCAGTTCTTC	CASQLPRKGAPRLAANEQFF
-	TRBV30	TRBJ1-1	-	TGTGCCTGGAGCCCCCCTGCTGAAGCTTTCTTT	CAWSPPAEAFF
-	TRBV30	TRBJ2-3	-	TGTGCCTGGAGTGTTGGCGGGGACACAGATACGCAGTATTTT	CAWSVGGDTDTQYF
once	TRBV30	TRBJ2-2	-	TGTGCCTGGATGGATACACCGAGGCTGTTTTTT	CAWMDTPRLFF
-	TRBV6-2/TRBV6-3	TRBJ1-2	-	TGTGCCAGCAGTTCCCCCCCTCCGGAGTATGGCTACACCTTC	CASSSPPPEYGYTF
-	TRBV15	TRBJ2-7	TRBD1	TGTGCCACCAGCAGAGATTCAACAGGGGGCTACGAGCAGTACTTC	CATSRDSTGGYEQYF
-	TRBV12-3/TRBV12-4	TRBJ2-7	TRBD1	TGTGCCAGCAGTTTACCGCCGGGACAGGGGCACCTGGGGCAGTACTTC	CASSLPPGQGHLGQYF
-	TRBV2	TRBJ2-1	-	TGTGCCAGCAGTTACCTCGGGGGCTCCTACAATGAGCAGTTCTTC	CASSYLGGSYNEQFF
-	TRBV7-9	TRBJ2-3	TRBD1	TGTGCCAGCAGCCTCGGACAGGGCCCCAGGACAGATACGCAGTATTTT	CASSLGQGPRTDTQYF
-	TRBV7-9	TRBJ2-5	TRBD2	TGTGCCAGCAGCCCGGGGGGTAGCGGGGGGCCGGCCCAAGAGACCCAGTACTTC	CASSPGGSGGPAQETQYF
-	TRBV12-3/TRBV12-4	TRBJ2-7	-	TGTGCCAGCAGTCGTTCTAGCTTAGGGGAGCAGTACTTC	CASSRSSLGEQYF
-	TRBV6-5	TRBJ1-2	-	TGTGCCAGCAGCATCGAGGGTTATGGCTACACCTTC	CASSIEGYGYTF
-	TRBV2	TRBJ2-2	TRBD1	TGTGCCAGCACTGAAAGAGGGGGCGTCGGCACCGGGGAGCTGTTTTTT	CASTERGGVGTGELFF
-	TRBV30	TRBJ1-5	TRBD1	TGTGCCTGGAGCTCCACAGGGGGCCTAAATCAGCCCCAGCATTTT	CAWSSTGGLNQPQHF
-	TRBV6-6	TRBJ1-2	-	TGTGCCAGCAGCCCCCGGGACTCTAGGGTTGGCTACACCTTC	CASSPRDSRVGYTF
-	TRBV10-2	TRBJ2-7	-	TGCGCCAGCAGTGAGGGGTTCGAGCAGTACTTC	CASSEGFEQYF
once	TRBV7-2	TRBJ2-1	TRBD1	TGTGCCAGCAGCCCACGAGGCAGGGGGACCTACAATGAGCAGTTCTTC	CASSPRGRGTYNEQFF
-	TRBV5-1	TRBJ1-6	-	TGCGCCAGCAGCTTGAATACTAATTCACCCCTCCACTTT	CASSLNTNSPLHF